A single sample is the source of the 14 T cell receptor beta chains below, sequenced in a study of blood T cell repertoires in COVID-19. Repertoires were generated with immunoSEQ multiplex PCR, while TCRdb's copy carries only in-frame clones and drops some. Among 150,000 to 180,000 clones, approximately 85% were seen once, and the ten largest hold 0.63%. Input material: peripheral blood. The receptors were sampled from a man between 60 and 70 years old with COVID-19, enrolled during active disease.

The rearrangement links TRBV6-5 to TRBJ1-3; no clear D gene. The germline CDR1 and CDR2 sequences are MNHEY and SVGAGI. CDR3 size: 14 residues. The germline V and J ends were trimmed by 2 bases and 4 bases, with 9 bases remaining between them. The CDR3: CASSYGGRGNTIYF. The CDR3 nucleotides read TGTGCCAGCAGTTACGGCGGAAGAGGAAACACCATATATTTT.

This chain links TRBV19 with TRBJ2-1, with 8 bases identical to TRBD2. Trimming cost V 7 bases and J 4 bases; bases outside gene matches: 9. CDR3 length: 15 amino acids. Germline assignment: CDR1 LNHDA and CDR2 SQIVND (reference sequence). The CDR3: CASNAASGLYNEQFF. The CDR3 DNA reads TGTGCCAGTAATGCCGCTAGCGGGTTATACAATGAGCAGTTCTTC. Complete variable domain (other parts from reference TRBV19 and TRBJ2-1): DGGITQSPKYLFRKEGQNVTLSCEQNLNHDAMYWYRQDPGQGLRLIYYSQIVNDFQKGDIAEGYSVSREKKESFPLTVTSAQKNPTAFYLCASNAASGLYNEQFFGPGTRLTVL.

The V gene is TRBV24-1, the J gene TRBJ2-5, with 8 bases that match TRBD2. V lost 4 bases and J lost 2; bases outside the gene matches: 8. The CDR3 runs to 16 residues. Germline V gene lookup returns CDR1 KGHDR and CDR2 SFDVKD. The CDR3 spells CATSDDVAGLQETQYF. CDR3 bases: TGTGCCACCAGTGACGACGTAGCGGGGTTGCAAGAGACCCAGTACTTC.

The genes are TRBV24-1 and TRBJ2-1; 8 bases agree with TRBD2. Trimming at V came to 0 bases and at J to 6 bases, leaving 15 bases not matched to a gene. The CDR3 is made up of 19 amino acids. Germline loops: CDR1 KGHDR, CDR2 SFDVKD. The chain's CDR3 is CATSDLQPPGLGGGNEQFF. CDR3 nucleotides: TGTGCCACCAGTGATTTGCAGCCTCCGGGACTAGGTGGGGGCAATGAGCAGTTCTTC.

The V call is TRBV27, the J call TRBJ2-7, with 9 bases fitting TRBD2. V lost 3 bases to trimming and J lost 2 bases; unmatched junction nucleotides: 5. The V gene's germline CDR1 is MNHEY and CDR2 SMNVEV (reference sequence). The CDR3 is 15 amino acids. The chain's CDR3 is CASSLGSGGAYEQYF. In nucleotides, the CDR3 is TGTGCCAGCAGTTTGGGTAGCGGGGGTGCCTACGAGCAGTACTTC.

The chain uses TRBV5-5 and TRBJ1-6; TRBD1 matches 7 bases. The trim removed 2 bases at V and 5 bases at J, leaving 4 bases unmatched. Germline V CDR1 and CDR2: SGHKS, YYEKEE (reference sequence). The CDR3 totals 15 residues. The CDR3 coding sequence is TGTGCCAGCAGCTTCCGGGACAGAAATAATTCACCCCTCCACTTT. Translating gives CASSFRDRNNSPLHF.

This chain joins TRBV15 and TRBJ2-7; 13 nucleotides match TRBD2. The germline CDR1 and CDR2 sequences are LNHNV and YYDKDF (reference sequence). This CDR3 is 17 amino acids long. The V and J ends lost 1 base and 2 bases, in that order; junction bases with no gene match: 5. The CDR3 nucleotides are TGTGCCACCAGCAGAGTCGGGACTAGCGGGGCGACCTACGAGCAGTACTTC. As protein: CATSRVGTSGATYEQYF.

DNA for the CDR3: TGTGCCAGCAGCGTATCGGGTTCTCGCACAGATACGCAGTATTTT. Its translation: CASSVSGSRTDTQYF. V usage is TRBV9 and J usage is TRBJ2-3; D is uncertain. The CDR3 runs 15 residues. V dropped 1 base and J dropped 1 base, with 10 bases sitting between them. CDR1 and CDR2 (germline): SGDLS, YYNGEE.

This clone was counted a few times. V and J are TRBV4-3 and TRBJ2-5; the D gene is possibly TRBD2 (7 bases). The germline V gene encodes CDR1 LGHNA and CDR2 YSLEER. V lost 0 bases and J lost 5, with 13 bases in between. CDR3 length: 15 residues. This chain's CDR3 is CASSQELGGAETQYF. In DNA form, the CDR3 reads TGCGCCAGCAGCCAAGAGTTAGGGGGGGCGGAGACCCAGTACTTC.

The chain combines TRBV5-1 with TRBJ2-7; 9 bases align to TRBD2. In germline, CDR1 is SGHRS, CDR2 YFSETQ. V lost 0 bases and J lost 12; bases outside the gene matches: 13. The CDR3 contains 15 residues. The CDR3 DNA reads as TGCGCCAGCAGCTTGGGGCAAGTAGCGGGGGCCCTAAGGTACTTC. It codes for CASSLGQVAGALRYF.

The chain links TRBV7-2 to TRBJ1-2; D not resolved. The V and J ends lost 4 bases and 1 base respectively, with 10 bases between them. This CDR3 contains 14 residues. Germline CDR1 and CDR2: SGHTA and FQGNSA. This chain's CDR3 is CASSSLRDNYGYTF. CDR3 in DNA: TGTGCCAGCAGCTCACTACGGGATAACTATGGCTACACCTTC.

This clone was counted once. CDR3 protein: CASSRSDRRYSGANVLTF. CDR3 nucleotide sequence: TGTGCCAGCAGCCGTTCGGACAGAAGATACTCTGGGGCCAACGTCCTGACTTTC. The genes are TRBV7-2 and TRBJ2-6; D might be TRBD1 (6 bases). Trimming shortened V by 5 bases and J by 0 bases, and 17 bases separated the two germline ends. CDR1 is SGHTA, CDR2 FQGNSA, per germline. CDR3 size: 18 residues.

J is TRBJ1-4 and V is TRBV28, with 11 bases fitting TRBD1. Trimming at V came to 2 bases and at J to 2 bases, leaving 4 bases not matched to a gene. This CDR3 region has 17 residues. Germline lookup yields CDR1 MDHEN and CDR2 SYDVKM. This CDR3 reads CASSLTGQGGTNEKLFF. CDR3 DNA sequence: TGTGCCAGCAGTTTAACGGGACAGGGGGGGACTAATGAAAAACTGTTTTTT. The full variable domain, rest sourced from reference TRBV28 and TRBJ1-4, is DVKVTQSSRYLVKRTGEKVFLECVQDMDHENMFWYRQDPGLGLRLIYFSYDVKMKEKGDIPEGYSVSREKKERFSLILESASTNQTSMYLCASSLTGQGGTNEKLFFGSGTQLSVL.

This clone occurred once. J is TRBJ1-4 and V is TRBV5-1; D is ambiguous. CDR3 size: 16 residues. Germline lookup yields CDR1 SGHRS and CDR2 YFSETQ. Trimming shortened V by 1 base and J by 4 bases, and 14 bases separated the two germline ends. For the CDR3, the DNA is TGCGCCAGCAGCTTGCGAGGGCAGGATGTTAATGAAAAACTGTTTTTT. It specifies CASSLRGQDVNEKLFF.